One sample yielded the 16 T cell receptor beta chains listed below, sequenced in a study of cytotoxic CD8 clonotypes in ibrutinib-treated CLL. This table comes from immunoSEQ multiplex PCR, and its TCRdb copy is limited to in-frame clones, with some not included. Here the sample spans under 150,000 clones, around 80% being singletons. This specimen consisted of PBMCs, obtained after 36 months of ibrutinib treatment. These receptor sequences come from a human donor with chronic lymphocytic leukemia.

The rearrangement links TRBV18 to TRBJ1-6; TRBD1 aligns across 7 bases. Germline V gene sequence: CDR1 KGHSH, CDR2 LQKENI. This CDR3 contains 15 residues. The V gene end was trimmed by 6 bases and the J gene end by 3 bases; junction bases not matched to a gene: 5. For the CDR3, the DNA is TGTGCCAGCTCGTTCCGGGACAGCTATAATTCACCCCTCCACTTT. It specifies CASSFRDSYNSPLHF.

The chain employs TRBV7-9 and TRBJ2-1; tentatively, D is TRBD2 (5 bases). The CDR3 is 14 residues long. Looked up from germline, CDR1 is SEHNR and CDR2 is FQNEAQ (reference sequence). V was clipped by 3 bases and J by 2 bases, with 8 bases between them. The CDR3 region is CASSFRGTYNEQFF. As DNA, the CDR3 is TGTGCCAGCAGCTTTCGGGGTACCTACAATGAGCAGTTCTTC. Looking up the rest from reference TRBV7-9 and TRBJ2-1 gives the full variable domain: DTGVSQNPRHKITKRGQNVTFRCDPISEHNRLYWYRQTLGQGPEFLTYFQNEAQLEKSRLLSDRFSAERPKGSFSTLEIQRTEQGDSAMYLCASSFRGTYNEQFFGPGTRLTVL.

As for this clone: The junction and the germline gene differ at one end; a read error may be behind it. The chain has TRBV2 and TRBJ2-3; D call uncertain. Germline V gene sequence: CDR1 SNHLY, CDR2 FYNNEI. The CDR3 spans 12 residues. The CDR3 sequence is CASTASIDTQYF. The CDR3 coding sequence is TGTGCCAGCACGGCCAGCATAGATACGCAGTATTTT. Drawing the rest from reference TRBV2 and TRBJ2-3, the complete variable domain is EPEVTQTPSHQVTQMGQEVILRCVPISNHLYFYWYRQILGQKVEFLVSFYNNEISEKSEIFDDQFSVERPDGSNFTLKIRSTKLEDSAMYFCASTASIDTQYFGPGTRLTVL.

The chain couples TRBV18 to TRBJ1-2; D is unclear. Germline V lookup: CDR1 KGHSH, CDR2 LQKENI. There are 17 residues in the CDR3. V was pared by 3 bases and J by 0 bases, with 17 bases between. CDR3 bases: TGTGCCAGCTCACCGCGTCCGGCGGCCTTAACTAACTATGGCTACACCTTC. Translated, it gives CASSPRPAALTNYGYTF.

This clone was recorded once. Written as DNA, the CDR3 is TGTGCCAGCAGCTCCACGAGAACGGATGAGCAGTTCTTC. This sequence encodes CASSSTRTDEQFF. The genes are TRBV7-3 and TRBJ2-1; no reliable D call. The V and J ends lost 4 bases and 8 bases respectively, with 12 bases between them. This CDR3 region has 13 residues. Per germline, CDR1 SGHTA and CDR2 FQGTGA. The entire variable domain, with the rest obtained from reference TRBV7-3 and TRBJ2-1, is as follows: GAGVSQTPSNKVTEKGKYVELRCDPISGHTALYWYRQSLGQGPEFLIYFQGTGAADDSGLPNDRFFAVRPEGSVSTLKIQRTERGDSAVYLCASSSTRTDEQFFGPGTRLTVL.

The J gene is TRBJ1-2, the V gene TRBV28, with a tentative D call TRBD1 (6 bases). Germline V gives CDR1 MDHEN, CDR2 SYDVKM. Trimming removed 3 bases at V and 4 bases at J, with 18 bases between. The CDR3 sequence is 16 residues long. CDR3 nucleotides: TGTGCCAGCAGTTTTTACAGGGTAGGGGGGCCCTATGGCTACACCTTC. Translation gives CASSFYRVGGPYGYTF.

The J gene is TRBJ2-7, the V gene TRBV29-1; 11 bases map to TRBD1. CDR3 length equals 15 residues. Unmatched junction bases numbered 11, after V lost 6 bases and J lost 4 bases. CDR1 is SQVTM, CDR2 ANQGSEA, per germline. The CDR3 here is CSVQHGTGGAYEQYF. In DNA, the CDR3 is TGCAGCGTCCAACACGGGACAGGGGGAGCGTACGAGCAGTACTTC.

The chain uses TRBV5-1 and TRBJ1-1; TRBD1 matches at 8 bases. J gave up 5 bases and V 4 bases, and 7 bases lay outside the gene matches. This CDR3 region has 14 residues. CDR1 SGHRS and CDR2 YFSETQ come from the germline V gene. This CDR3 reads CASSGKTGVTEAFF. The DNA of the CDR3 is TGCGCCAGCAGCGGCAAGACAGGGGTGACTGAAGCTTTCTTT.

The count of this clone is one. The chain couples TRBV5-1 to TRBJ1-2; TRBD1 agrees at 12 bases. The CDR3 is 17 residues long. Trimming cost V 4 bases and J 5 bases; bases outside gene matches: 12. Germline V gene lookup returns CDR1 SGHRS and CDR2 YFSETQ. CDR3 sequence: CASSPGDRGPGTYGYTF. The CDR3 region has the DNA TGCGCCAGCAGCCCGGGGGACAGGGGGCCCGGGACGTATGGCTACACCTTC. Combining the CDR3 with reference TRBV5-1 and TRBJ1-2 gives the whole variable domain KAGVTQTPRYLIKTRGQQVTLSCSPISGHRSVSWYQQTPGQGLQFLFEYFSETQRNKGNFPGRFSGRQFSNSRSEMNVSTLELGDSALYLCASSPGDRGPGTYGYTFGSGTRLTVV.

CDR3 nucleotides: TGTGCCAGCAGTGAAGGAGTGGGGGCCCCTAATACGCAGTATTTT. Translating gives CASSEGVGAPNTQYF. The gene calls are TRBV2 and TRBJ2-3, with TRBD1 as a possible D gene (6 bases). The length of the CDR3 is 15 residues. Germline CDR1 is SNHLY and CDR2 is FYNNEI. Between the trimmed V and J ends, which lost 1 base and 7 bases, there was a span of 15 bases.

Note on this clone: The junction and the germline gene differ at one end; a read error may be behind it. The chain recombines TRBV27 with TRBJ2-7; TRBD1 or TRBD2 may be the D gene (6 bases each). This CDR3 has 14 amino acids. The germline gives CDR1 MNHEY, CDR2 SMNVEV (reference sequence). The CDR3 DNA is TGTGCCAGCAGTAAATCCCCCGGGGGCTACGGGCAGTACTTC. Residues: CASSKSPGGYGQYF.

The chain joins TRBV7-3 to TRBJ1-2, with unresolved D. CDR3 length: 13 residues. In germline, CDR1 is SGHTA, CDR2 FQGTGA. With 3 bases removed from V and 4 bases from J, the gap between germline ends came to 9 bases. As DNA, the CDR3 is TGTGCCAGCAGCTTCGACGGAGGCTATGGCTACACCTTC. Translation gives CASSFDGGYGYTF.

This clone was observed a few times. CDR3 in amino acids: CASSPDRVHGYTF. The CDR3 DNA sequence: TGTGCCAGCAGTCCAGACAGGGTCCATGGCTACACCTTC. V is TRBV2 and J is TRBJ1-2; TRBD1 agrees at 7 bases. The V and J ends lost 5 bases and 6 bases, in that order; junction bases with no gene match: 6. The CDR3 runs 13 residues. The germline V gene encodes CDR1 SNHLY and CDR2 FYNNEI.

CDR3 protein: CASSYSGSGSPLHF. The CDR3 nucleotides read TGTGCCAGCAGTTACTCGGGGTCGGGATCACCCCTCCACTTT. V usage is TRBV6-5 and J usage is TRBJ1-6; D not certain. The CDR3 extends over 14 amino acids. CDR1 is MNHEY, CDR2 SVGAGI, per germline. Trimming pared 0 bases from V and 10 bases from J, leaving 10 bases between.

The chain has TRBV4-1 and TRBJ1-6, with unresolved D. From germline, CDR1 is MGHRA and CDR2 YSYEKL. V lost 0 bases, J lost 4 bases, and 1 base lay in between. The CDR3 is 13 residues long. The CDR3 bases are TGCGCCAGCAGCCAAGATTATAATTCACCCCTCCACTTT. As protein: CASSQDYNSPLHF.

The V gene is TRBV21-1, the J gene TRBJ1-1. TRBV21-1 is given as a pseudogene. This CDR3 spans 14 amino acids. The CDR3 region is CASRCRPIRTEAFF. As DNA, the CDR3 is TGTGCCAGCAGATGTCGTCCAATTCGCACTGAAGCTTTCTTT.